The clone carrying this TCR beta chain was observed a few times. As yet, its antigen is unknown. This specimen comes from a study of T cells after yellow fever vaccination. MiXCR, run by TCRdb on the 5' RACE reads, gives a single entry per CDR3 protein. The repertoire holds 320,000 or so distinct CDR3 sequences, about 8.3% seen once, with about 16% in the top ten. Whole-study results and caveats: Clonotypes shared by both compartments, CD4 and CD8, made up a small share. In post-booster samples, most primary-vaccination clones reappeared (under 98% CD4, over 70% CD8).

The material sequenced was PBMCs, taken about 41 days after the first yellow fever vaccination. The receptor was derived from a man aged 18 to 30 who received the YFV17D yellow fever vaccine.

CDR3 nucleotide sequence: TGTGCCAGCAGCTTGGTGTCGTGGAAGACCCAGTACTTC. Encoded protein: CASSLVSWKTQYF. V usage is TRBV5-6 and J usage is TRBJ2-5; D gene unclear. The V gene's germline CDR1 is SGHDT and CDR2 YYEEEE. Trimming stripped 0 bases from V and 6 bases from J, with 9 bases between. The CDR3 extends over 13 amino acids.